This TCR beta chain came from a study of human T cells and chemical hapten exposure. MiXCR, applied by TCRdb to the RACE reads, yields one record per CDR3 protein. This repertoire shows some 89,000 distinct CDR3 sequences, 27% found once; its top ten account for 10%. This sample's time point: patch test 3, about 24 weeks after DPC sensitization. Treatment specified: therapeutic diphenylcyclopropenone sensitization with weekly scalp DPC. The study enrolled 18 to 70-year-old alopecia patients suitable for DPC. This CDR3 spans 14 amino acids. Deletions cut 0 bases from V and 2 bases from J, with 5 bases between. Germline V lookup: CDR1 MNHNY, CDR2 SVGAGI (reference sequence). Remarks on this clonotype: Its target is not known.

General study points: Healthy people's immune response may differ from that of the donors, who had alopecia. TCRs exceeding a frequency of 1 in 1000 stayed unchanged under DPC sensitization. Significantly greater numbers of large CDR3 similarity clusters came from expanded TCRs than from controls.

This sequence was found in a man aged 40-49 years with alopecia areata. Some clones in this sample may be carry-over from other donors' samples. V usage is TRBV6-6 and J usage is TRBJ1-5; no reliable D call. This specimen was whole blood, taken in connection with sensitization to the hapten diphenylcyclopropenone (DPC). The CDR3 bases are TGTGCCAGCAGTTACTCTCTAGGCAATCAGCCCCAGCATTTT. This sequence encodes CASSYSLGNQPQHF.